This entry lists 18 T cell receptor beta chains sequenced from one sample in a study of T cell clonality in common variable immunodeficiency. Study-level points and caveats: Common variable immunodeficiency TCR beta sequences reportedly had fewer deletions and N-nucleotide insertions.

Measured with immunoSEQ multiplex PCR; TCRdb has only the in-frame clones, and not every one. This sample carries around 13,000 clones and no singletons, and 9% goes to the top ten. No antigens are known for them. The sample taken for sequencing was peripheral blood mononuclear cells. Source of these receptors: a human donor with common variable immunodeficiency.

This clone was picked up many times. The DNA read from the CDR3 is TGCAGCGCCAGAGGCGTAGGCAGGGGGTGGTCCGGGGAG. Its translation: CSARGVGRGWSGE. The complete CDR3 reads CSARGVGRGWSGELFF. The chain is built from TRBV29-1 and TRBJ2-2, with TRBD1 matching over 7 bases. Read coverage stops 3 residues before the CDR3 terminus; the germline J gene supplies the remainder. Looked up from germline, CDR1 is SQVTM and CDR2 is ANQGSEA. The CDR3 sequence is 16 residues long. The ends lost 7 bases at V and 6 bases at J; junction bases unmatched: 17.

As for this clone: The CDR3 extends 3 residues past the end of the read, so its final part is completed from the germline J gene. This chain connects TRBV19 to TRBJ2-3; 9 nucleotides agree with TRBD1. V lost 11 bases to trimming and J lost 1 base; unmatched junction nucleotides: 4. Germline loops: CDR1 LNHDA, CDR2 SQIVND (reference sequence). This CDR3 contains 13 residues. The sequenced part of the CDR3 DNA is TGTGCCGCTAGACAGGGGGGCACAGATACG. Protein sequence: CAARQGGTDT. The CDR3 in full is CAARQGGTDTQYF.

This clone was counted a few times. The CDR3 end is not reached by the read, which stops 3 residues before it; the germline J gene fills it in. The chain couples TRBV18 to TRBJ1-1; D is possibly TRBD1 (6 bases). Germline V gene sequence: CDR1 KGHSH, CDR2 LQKENI. With 4 bases removed from V and 6 bases from J, the gap between germline ends came to 12 bases. This CDR3 comprises 13 residues. The covered CDR3 bases are TGTGCCAGCTCACGGTCAGGGGAGGCTGAA. As protein: CASSRSGEAE. The entire CDR3 is CASSRSGEAEAFF.

Worth noting for this clone: The read ends 3 residues early relative to the CDR3; the germline J gene fills the gap. This chain connects TRBV19 to TRBJ1-6; 7 nucleotides agree with TRBD1. Germline-derived CDR1 and CDR2 are LNHDA and SQIVND (reference sequence). The CDR3 runs 14 residues. The CDR3 reads CASSQGTEALTLHF. CDR3 DNA, as far as it was read: TGTGCCAGTAGCCAGGGGACAGAGGCCCTAACC.

By sample share, this clone is medium-sized (0.01 to 0.1%). The read ends 3 residues early relative to the CDR3; the germline J gene fills the gap. This chain connects TRBV5-1 to TRBJ1-1; TRBD1 aligns across 8 bases. The germline V gene encodes CDR1 SGHRS and CDR2 YFSETQ. CDR3 length equals 14 residues. The CDR3 spells CASSLAGGQGDAFF. CDR3 DNA, as far as it was read: TGCGCCAGCAGCTTGGCCGGAGGACAGGGCGAT.

The table lists this clone with a few counts. The DNA ends 3 residues before the CDR3 does, and the rest of the CDR3 is filled in from the germline J gene. The chain links TRBV19 to TRBJ2-5, with 8 nucleotides matching TRBD2. This CDR3 has 14 amino acids. Germline values: CDR1 LNHDA, CDR2 SQIVND (reference sequence). The J segment lost 5 bases and the V segment lost 5 bases, leaving 7 bases of the junction unmatched. The CDR3 loop is CASSSSPSGETQYF. The sequenced CDR3 bases are TGTGCCAGTAGTTCCAGCCCTAGCGGGGAGACC. Drawing the rest from reference TRBV19 and TRBJ2-5, the complete variable domain is DGGITQSPKYLFRKEGQNVTLSCEQNLNHDAMYWYRQDPGQGLRLIYYSQIVNDFQKGDIAEGYSVSREKKESFPLTVTSAQKNPTAFYLCASSSSPSGETQYFGPGTRLLVL.

On this clone: Coverage ceases 3 residues before the CDR3 finishes, and the germline J gene fills in the end. The chain joins TRBV19 to TRBJ1-2; D uncertain. Germline V CDR1 and CDR2: LNHDA, SQIVND (reference sequence). The CDR3 covers 13 residues. V was clipped by 10 bases and J by 2 bases, with 14 bases between them. The CDR3 bases that were read are TGTGCCACCTCAAGCGAGAGGAACTATGGC. Translating gives CATSSERNYG. The whole CDR3 sequence reads CATSSERNYGYTF.

Comments on this clone: Coverage ceases 3 residues before the CDR3 finishes, and the germline J gene fills in the end. The genes are TRBV19 and TRBJ2-7; 10 positions agree with TRBD1. Germline CDR1 LNHDA, CDR2 SQIVND (reference sequence). CDR3 length: 14 residues. After removal of 5 bases from V and 2 bases from J, the junction contained 3 bases not matched to a gene. The CDR3 loop reads CASSEGQGTYEQYF. The covered CDR3 bases are TGTGCCAGTAGTGAGGGACAGGGGACCTACGAG.

About this clone itself: Read data end 3 residues before the CDR3 end; the end is taken from the germline J gene. V and J are TRBV7-2 and TRBJ2-1, with D possibly matching TRBD2 (5 bases). V lost 5 bases, J lost 3 bases, and 8 bases lay in between. CDR1 is SGHTA, CDR2 FQGNSA, per germline. The CDR3 loop spans 13 amino acids. CDR3 bases read: TGTGCCAGCAGCGGCGGGTACTACAATGAG. This gives the protein CASSGGYYNE. The CDR3 in its entirety is CASSGGYYNEQFF.

Only a few counts were recorded for this clone. The read terminates 3 residues ahead of where the CDR3 ends, so the germline J gene completes it. The chain uses TRBV30 and TRBJ2-5, with D perhaps matching TRBD2 (7 bases). Germline assignment: CDR1 GTSNPN and CDR2 SVGIG (reference sequence). The CDR3 sequence is 12 residues long. Trimming pared 4 bases from V and 5 bases from J, leaving 11 bases between. The CDR3 sequence: CAWTGRGETQYF. The part of the CDR3 DNA that was read is TGTGCCTGGACAGGGAGGGGGGAGACC.

This clone was seen a few times. Germline and junction disagree at one end, which may indicate a read error. Read coverage stops 3 residues before the CDR3 terminus; the germline J gene supplies the remainder. The chain employs TRBV7-7 and TRBJ2-5; 7 positions match TRBD1. This CDR3 region has 15 residues. CDR1 and CDR2 (germline): SSHAT, FNYEAQ (reference sequence). The CDR3 spells CASSLNRGRIETQYF. The covered CDR3 bases are TGTGCTAGCAGCTTGAACAGGGGAAGGATAGAGACC. Looking up the rest from reference TRBV7-7 and TRBJ2-5 gives the full variable domain: GAGVSQSPRYKVTKRGQDVTLRCDPISSHATLYWYQQALGQGPEFLTYFNYEAQPDKSGLPSDRFSAERPEGSISTLTIQRTEQRDSAMYRCASSLNRGRIETQYFGPGTRLLVL.

In this sample, this clone turned up a few times. The CDR3 is cut off 3 residues early in the read; its end comes from the germline J gene. This chain links TRBV19 with TRBJ1-1; possibly TRBD1 for D (6 bases). V was shortened by 4 bases and J by 1 base, with 16 bases between the two germline ends. CDR1 is LNHDA and CDR2 is SQIVND in the germline V gene (reference sequence). The CDR3 sequence is 16 residues long. The part of the CDR3 DNA that was read is TGTGCCAGTAGTAAGGGGGAGGGGTTATGGAACACTGAA. Translation gives CASSKGEGLWNTE. The complete CDR3 protein is CASSKGEGLWNTEAFF.

In the case of this clone: Coverage ceases 3 residues before the CDR3 finishes, and the germline J gene fills in the end. This chain links TRBV7-9 with TRBJ2-7; no firm D call. CDR1 and CDR2 (germline): SEHNR, FQNEAQ (reference sequence). Trimming stripped 3 bases from V and 0 bases from J, with 9 bases between. This CDR3 is built from 14 residues. CDR3 in amino acids: CASSFGSGSYEQYF. The CDR3 DNA, read in part, is TGTGCCAGCAGCTTTGGGTCAGGCTCCTACGAG.

In the case of this clone: The read terminates 3 residues ahead of where the CDR3 ends, so the germline J gene completes it. This sequence joins TRBV18 and TRBJ2-3; 8 bases are a match to TRBD1. With 3 bases clipped from V and 3 bases from J, the junction kept 2 bases outside the gene matches. CDR1 and CDR2 (germline): KGHSH, LQKENI. The CDR3 length is 14 residues. The part of the CDR3 DNA that was read is TGTGCCAGCTCACCGACAGGGGAGACAGATACG. It is translated as CASSPTGETDT. The entire CDR3 sequence reads CASSPTGETDTQYF.

The sequenced part of the CDR3 DNA is TGTGCCAGCAGTTCCACGACTAGCGGGGTAGAGACC. This encodes CASSSTTSGVET. The CDR3 in its entirety is CASSSTTSGVETQYF. The rearrangement joins TRBV2 to TRBJ2-5; 11 bases align to TRBD2. Coverage ceases 3 residues before the CDR3 finishes, and the germline J gene fills in the end. The junction had 6 bases not matched to a gene; V was cut back by 5 bases and J by 4 bases. The germline V gene has CDR1 SNHLY and CDR2 FYNNEI. The CDR3 is 15 residues long.

This clone was seen more than once but under ten times. The CDR3 goes on 3 residues after the read ends, and that part is filled in from the germline J gene. The chain recombines TRBV7-2 with TRBJ2-1, with 7 bases lining up with TRBD2. This CDR3 comprises 13 residues. Germline loops: CDR1 SGHTA, CDR2 FQGNSA. V was pared by 5 bases and J by 9 bases, with 7 bases of the junction left unmatched. The CDR3 DNA, read in part, is TGTGCCAGCAGCCTGCGACTAGCAGGTGAG. Its translation is CASSLRLAGE. The full CDR3 protein is CASSLRLAGEQFF.

About this clone: Read sequence stops 3 residues before the CDR3 end, and the germline J gene provides the missing end. The genes are TRBV19 and TRBJ1-4; D unresolved. CDR1 is LNHDA and CDR2 is SQIVND in the germline V gene (reference sequence). V was pared by 7 bases and J by 5 bases, with 11 bases between. The CDR3 covers 13 residues. The part of the CDR3 DNA that was read is TGTGCCAGTACTCGACTGCTGAATGAAAAA. Translated, it gives CASTRLLNEK. The complete CDR3 sequence is CASTRLLNEKLFF.

Turning to this clone: The read stops 3 residues short of the end of the CDR3; the missing end is completed from the germline J gene. This rearrangement joins TRBV6-2 or TRBV6-3 to TRBJ2-5, with 14 bases lining up with TRBD2. Germline CDR1 MNHEY, CDR2 SVGEGT. Unmatched junction bases numbered 6, after V lost 5 bases and J lost 4 bases. This CDR3 is 16 amino acids long. CDR3 DNA, as far as it was read: TGTGCCAGCAGTCGACTAGCGGGGGGGCAAGTAGAGACC. This encodes CASSRLAGGQVET. The entire CDR3 sequence reads CASSRLAGGQVETQYF.